This entry features one TCR beta chain sequence. Its antigen is unknown. The CDR3 is 14 amino acids. J lost 15 bases, V lost 1 base, and 5 bases had no gene match. Germline V gene lookup returns CDR1 SGHTA and CDR2 FQGNSA. Here immunoSEQ multiplex PCR was the method, and the copy in TCRdb shows in-frame clones only, minus some. The table records about 170,000 clones, roughly 96% of them present only once. This sample was included in a study of cytomegalovirus exposure and HLA in healthy donors. Study-wide context: The same platform as the 666 first-cohort repertoires was used for the 95 to 150 validation repertoires, a later analysis reported. Study-level points and caveats: Testing in vitro showed three CMV-associated chains specific for CMV antigens. Listed as cytomegalovirus-associated were approximately 160 TCR beta chains.

V is TRBV7-2 and J is TRBJ2-1, with 14 bases aligning to TRBD2. This sequence originates from a woman between 18 and 29 years old in good health and CMV-seronegative. Sequencing input: PBMCs. CDR3 protein: CASSLGLAGGWPFF. In nucleotides, the CDR3 is TGTGCCAGCAGCTTAGGACTAGCGGGGGGGTGGCCGTTCTTC.